A single sample gave rise to the 3 T cell receptor beta chains below, sequenced in a study of cytomegalovirus exposure and HLA in healthy donors. Using immunoSEQ multiplex PCR, the repertoire was profiled, and TCRdb retains in-frame clones only, with some absent. In the table there are tens of thousands of clones, 93% of which are singletons. Sequenced material: PBMCs. The receptors here all came from a man younger than 35 in good health and CMV-seronegative.

The chain's CDR3 is CASSYTHRQAEQYF. The CDR3 nucleotides read TGTGCCAGCAGTTACACACACCGTCAGGCCGAGCAGTACTTC. The chain joins TRBV6-5 to TRBJ2-7; no clear D. There are 14 residues in the CDR3. V was cut by 2 bases and J by 6 bases, with 14 bases left in between. The germline V gene has CDR1 MNHEY and CDR2 SVGAGI.

The chain couples TRBV18 to TRBJ2-2; D remains unclear. The CDR3 spans 17 residues. V lost 6 bases and J lost 0, with 17 bases in between. Germline V gives CDR1 KGHSH, CDR2 LQKENI. The DNA of the CDR3 is TGTGCCAGCTCGCCCTACATGAGCAGCGCGAACACCGGGGAGCTGTTTTTT. This encodes CASSPYMSSANTGELFF.

J is TRBJ1-1 and V is TRBV6-1; TRBD1 aligns across 10 bases. The CDR3 totals 14 residues. CDR1 MNHNS and CDR2 SASEGT come from the germline V gene. The V gene end was trimmed by 6 bases and the J gene end by 2 bases; junction bases not matched to a gene: 3. The CDR3 reads CASRGTGVNTEAFF. The CDR3 region has the DNA TGTGCCAGCAGGGGGACAGGGGTAAACACTGAAGCTTTCTTT.